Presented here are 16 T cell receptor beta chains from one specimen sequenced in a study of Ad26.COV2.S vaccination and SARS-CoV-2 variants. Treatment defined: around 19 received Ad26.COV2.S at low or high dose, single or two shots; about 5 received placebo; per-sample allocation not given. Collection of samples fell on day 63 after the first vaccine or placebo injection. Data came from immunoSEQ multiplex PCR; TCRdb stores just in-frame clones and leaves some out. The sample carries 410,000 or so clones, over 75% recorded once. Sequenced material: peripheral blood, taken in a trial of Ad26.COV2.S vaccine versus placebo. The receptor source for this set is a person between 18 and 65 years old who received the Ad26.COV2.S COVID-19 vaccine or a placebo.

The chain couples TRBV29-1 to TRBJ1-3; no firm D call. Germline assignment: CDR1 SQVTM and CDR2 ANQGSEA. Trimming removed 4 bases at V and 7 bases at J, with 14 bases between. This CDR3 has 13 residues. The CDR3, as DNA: TGCAGCGTTGGAACAGCCGACCTGAACACCATATATTTT. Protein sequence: CSVGTADLNTIYF.

The CDR3 loop is CASSQSFAISDTQYF. Here the CDR3 DNA reads TGCGCCAGCAGCCAATCATTTGCGATTTCCGATACGCAGTATTTT. The chain joins TRBV4-3 to TRBJ2-3, with D uncertain. The CDR3 loop spans 15 amino acids. Germline assignment: CDR1 LGHNA and CDR2 YSLEER. The V end lost 2 bases, the J end lost 6 bases, and 15 bases lay between the germline ends.

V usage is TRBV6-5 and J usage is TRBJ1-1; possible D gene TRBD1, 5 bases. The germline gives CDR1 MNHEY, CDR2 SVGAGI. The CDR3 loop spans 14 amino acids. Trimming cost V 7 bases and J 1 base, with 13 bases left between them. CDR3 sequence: CASIVTDPNTEAFF. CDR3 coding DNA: TGTGCCAGCATCGTGACAGACCCGAACACTGAAGCTTTCTTT.

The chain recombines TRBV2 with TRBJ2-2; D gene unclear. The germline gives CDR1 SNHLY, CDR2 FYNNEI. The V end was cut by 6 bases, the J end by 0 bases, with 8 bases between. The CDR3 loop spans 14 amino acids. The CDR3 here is CASRAAPNTGELFF. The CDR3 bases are TGTGCCAGCAGGGCGGCTCCGAACACCGGGGAGCTGTTTTTT.

The CDR3 nucleotides read TGCGCCAGCAGCTTGGGCCAGGGGTTTAATGAGCAGTTCTTC. Protein product: CASSLGQGFNEQFF. V is TRBV5-1 and J is TRBJ2-1; a possible D gene is TRBD1 (6 bases). The germline gives CDR1 SGHRS, CDR2 YFSETQ. V was clipped by 0 bases and J by 7 bases, with 11 bases between them. The CDR3 has 14 residues.

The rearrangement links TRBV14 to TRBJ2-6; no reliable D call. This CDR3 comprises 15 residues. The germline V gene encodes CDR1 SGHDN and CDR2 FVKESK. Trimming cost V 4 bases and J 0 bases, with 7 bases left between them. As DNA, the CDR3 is TGTGCCAGCAGCCCTTGGAGCTCTGGGGCCAACGTCCTGACTTTC. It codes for CASSPWSSGANVLTF.

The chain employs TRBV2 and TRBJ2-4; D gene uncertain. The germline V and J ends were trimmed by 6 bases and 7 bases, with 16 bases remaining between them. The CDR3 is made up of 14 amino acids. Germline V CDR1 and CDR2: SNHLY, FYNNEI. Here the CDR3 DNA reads TGTGCCAGCAGGACCATCAGAGTCCGGAACATTCAGTACTTC. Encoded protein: CASRTIRVRNIQYF.

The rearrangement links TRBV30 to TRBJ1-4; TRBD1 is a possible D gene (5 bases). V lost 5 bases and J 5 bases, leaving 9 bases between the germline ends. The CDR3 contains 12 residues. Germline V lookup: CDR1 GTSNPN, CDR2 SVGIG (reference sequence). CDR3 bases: TGTGCCTGGGGGGGTCCGAATGAAAAACTGTTTTTT. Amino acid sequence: CAWGGPNEKLFF.

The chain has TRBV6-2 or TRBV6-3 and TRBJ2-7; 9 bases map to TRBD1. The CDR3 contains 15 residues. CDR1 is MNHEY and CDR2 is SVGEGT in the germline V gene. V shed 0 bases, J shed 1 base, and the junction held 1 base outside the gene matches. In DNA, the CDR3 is TGTGCCAGCAGTTACTCCGGGACAGGGTCCTACGAGCAGTACTTC. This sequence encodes CASSYSGTGSYEQYF.

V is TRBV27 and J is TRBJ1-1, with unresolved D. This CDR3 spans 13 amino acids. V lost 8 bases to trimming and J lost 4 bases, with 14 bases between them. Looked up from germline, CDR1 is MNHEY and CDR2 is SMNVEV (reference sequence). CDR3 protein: CASGRGSRTEAFF. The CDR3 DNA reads TGTGCCAGCGGCCGGGGAAGTCGCACTGAAGCTTTCTTT.

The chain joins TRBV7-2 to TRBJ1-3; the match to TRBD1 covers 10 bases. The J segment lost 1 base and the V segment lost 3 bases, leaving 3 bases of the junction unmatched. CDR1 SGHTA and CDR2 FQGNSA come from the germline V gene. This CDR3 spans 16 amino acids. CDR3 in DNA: TGTGCCAGCAGCTTCCGGGACAGGGGTTCTGGAAACACCATATATTTT. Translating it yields CASSFRDRGSGNTIYF.

The CDR3 loop is CASTHRGEQYF. In nucleotides, the CDR3 is TGTGCCAGTACCCACAGGGGCGAGCAGTACTTC. The V and J genes are TRBV19 and TRBJ2-7; 7 bases are a match to TRBD1. The V and J ends lost 7 bases and 6 bases, in that order; junction bases with no gene match: 3. The CDR3 sequence is 11 residues long. Germline CDR1 LNHDA, CDR2 SQIVND (reference sequence).

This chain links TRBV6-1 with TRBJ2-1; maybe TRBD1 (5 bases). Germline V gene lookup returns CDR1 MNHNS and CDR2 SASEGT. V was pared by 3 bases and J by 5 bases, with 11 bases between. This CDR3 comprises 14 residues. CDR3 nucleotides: TGTGCCAGCAGTGACGGAACAGGTAACAATGAGCAGTTCTTC. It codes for CASSDGTGNNEQFF.

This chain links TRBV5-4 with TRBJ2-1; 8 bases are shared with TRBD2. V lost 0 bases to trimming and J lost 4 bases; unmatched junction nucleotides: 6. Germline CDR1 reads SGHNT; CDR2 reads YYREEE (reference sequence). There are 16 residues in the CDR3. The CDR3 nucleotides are TGTGCCAGCAGCTTGGGGGACGGGAGGGGGTACAATGAGCAGTTCTTC. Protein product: CASSLGDGRGYNEQFF.

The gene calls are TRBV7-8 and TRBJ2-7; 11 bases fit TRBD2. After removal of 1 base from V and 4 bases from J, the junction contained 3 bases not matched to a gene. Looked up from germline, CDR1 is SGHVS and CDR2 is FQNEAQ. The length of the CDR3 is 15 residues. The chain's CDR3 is CASSLELAGEYEQYF. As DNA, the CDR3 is TGTGCCAGCAGCTTAGAACTAGCGGGAGAGTACGAGCAGTACTTC.

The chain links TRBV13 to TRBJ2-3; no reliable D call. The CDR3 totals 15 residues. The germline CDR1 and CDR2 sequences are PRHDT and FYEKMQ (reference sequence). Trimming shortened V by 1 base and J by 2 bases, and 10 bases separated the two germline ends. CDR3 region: CASSLAPENTDTQYF. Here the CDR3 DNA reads TGTGCCAGCAGCTTAGCACCAGAGAACACAGATACGCAGTATTTT.